The next 23 T cell receptor beta chains were all read from a single sample in a study of T cells in localized non-small cell lung cancer. TCRdb's table, derived via immunoSEQ multiplex PCR, lists solely in-frame clones and lacks some. The repertoire holds fewer than 25,000 clones, with roughly 90% as singletons. Here the sequenced sample was peripheral blood, taken before any cancer treatment. These receptors came from a woman aged 35-75 years with stage I lung adenocarcinoma.

The chain has TRBV5-1 and TRBJ1-1; a weak D match, TRBD1 (6 bases). The CDR3 is 15 residues long. Germline V gene lookup returns CDR1 SGHRS and CDR2 YFSETQ. Trimming stripped 5 bases from V and 1 base from J, with 15 bases between. As DNA, the CDR3 is TGCGCCAGCAGACCTAACAGGGATGCGAACACTGAAGCTTTCTTT. Translated, it gives CASRPNRDANTEAFF.

CDR3 residues: CSVLRTGRETQYF. CDR3 bases: TGCAGCGTTCTGCGGACAGGCCGGGAGACCCAGTACTTC. The chain carries TRBV29-1 and TRBJ2-5, with 7 positions matching TRBD1. V was pared by 5 bases and J by 5 bases, with 8 bases of the junction left unmatched. The germline V gene encodes CDR1 SQVTM and CDR2 ANQGSEA. The CDR3 length is 13 residues. Variable domain in full (rest from reference TRBV29-1 and TRBJ2-5): SAVISQKPSRDICQRGTSLTIQCQVDSQVTMMFWYRQQPGQSLTLIATANQGSEATYESGFVIDKFPISRPNLTFSTLTVSNMSPEDSSIYLCSVLRTGRETQYFGPGTRLLVL.

CDR3 DNA sequence: TGTGCCAGCGGGCTCTCTCAGGGGGGCCAGCCCCAGCATTTT. This translates into CASGLSQGGQPQHF. The rearrangement uses TRBV28 and TRBJ1-5; 7 bases map to TRBD1. The CDR3 is made up of 14 amino acids. The trim removed 8 bases at V and 7 bases at J, leaving 11 bases unmatched. Germline V lookup: CDR1 MDHEN, CDR2 SYDVKM.

This clone has only a few counts. The chain has TRBV2 and TRBJ2-3; maybe TRBD1 (6 bases). Germline CDR1 is SNHLY and CDR2 is FYNNEI. V dropped 3 bases and J dropped 10 bases, with 14 bases sitting between them. CDR3 length: 13 residues. The CDR3 DNA is TGTGCCAGCAGTGAGTCTAGACAGGACGCGCAGTATTTT. This gives the protein CASSESRQDAQYF.

The J gene is TRBJ1-4, the V gene TRBV2; D uncertain. The CDR3 has 13 amino acids. CDR1 SNHLY and CDR2 FYNNEI come from the germline V gene. V lost 7 bases and J 8 bases, leaving 14 bases between the germline ends. The CDR3 DNA reads as TGTGCCAGCACCCCTGAATCGGGGGAAAAACTGTTTTTT. The encoded protein is CASTPESGEKLFF. Filled out from reference TRBV2 and TRBJ1-4, the complete variable domain reads EPEVTQTPSHQVTQMGQEVILRCVPISNHLYFYWYRQILGQKVEFLVSFYNNEISEKSEIFDDQFSVERPDGSNFTLKIRSTKLEDSAMYFCASTPESGEKLFFGSGTQLSVL.

The chain employs TRBV4-1 and TRBJ2-1; D may match TRBD1 or TRBD2 (6 bases each). Between the trimmed V and J ends, which lost 4 bases and 4 bases, there was a span of 14 bases. Germline CDR1 reads MGHRA; CDR2 reads YSYEKL. This CDR3 region has 15 residues. CDR3 sequence reads: CASSRQRGDYNEQFF. The CDR3 DNA follows: TGCGCCAGCAGCCGACAAAGGGGGGATTACAATGAGCAGTTCTTC.

The chain has TRBV7-9 and TRBJ2-1; D is perhaps TRBD1 (6 bases). The CDR3 has 17 amino acids. Germline assignment: CDR1 SEHNR and CDR2 FQNEAQ (reference sequence). The V and J ends lost 2 bases and 1 base respectively, with 15 bases between them. The CDR3 sequence is CASSLLYLTGSYNEQFF. The CDR3 DNA follows: TGTGCCAGCAGCTTACTATATTTAACAGGGTCCTACAATGAGCAGTTCTTC.

This clone was found once. This chain links TRBV6-1 with TRBJ1-1; TRBD1 matches 10 bases. This CDR3 region has 14 residues. Germline V gene lookup returns CDR1 MNHNS and CDR2 SASEGT. The J segment lost 7 bases and the V segment lost 5 bases, leaving 7 bases of the junction unmatched. CDR3 region: CASSPGTGVIEAFF. The CDR3 DNA is TGTGCCAGCAGTCCTGGGACAGGGGTGATTGAAGCTTTCTTT.

This clone was found a few times. The chain has TRBV28 and TRBJ1-2, with D uncertain. V lost 5 bases and J 7 bases, leaving 14 bases between the germline ends. Looked up from germline, CDR1 is MDHEN and CDR2 is SYDVKM. The CDR3 totals 13 residues. CDR3 region: CASSVIELGGYTF. CDR3 coding DNA: TGTGCCAGCAGTGTAATTGAGCTTGGTGGCTACACCTTC.

The chain couples TRBV5-4 to TRBJ2-3, with TRBD2 identical over 11 bases. Losses at the gene ends were 3 bases for V and 4 bases for J; bases not matched to a gene: 4. This CDR3 region has 15 residues. The V gene's germline CDR1 is SGHNT and CDR2 YYREEE (reference sequence). The CDR3 loop reads CASSSTSGGSDTQYF. In DNA, the CDR3 is TGTGCCAGCAGCTCAACTAGCGGGGGATCAGATACGCAGTATTTT.

The V gene is TRBV7-9, the J gene TRBJ1-5; D might be TRBD1 (6 bases). The V end was cut by 5 bases, the J end by 5 bases, with 16 bases between. The CDR3 covers 15 residues. The germline gives CDR1 SEHNR, CDR2 FQNEAQ (reference sequence). The CDR3 nucleotides read TGTGCCAGCAGCCCATCTTTCGCAGGGGATCAGCCCCAGCATTTT. It encodes CASSPSFAGDQPQHF.

CDR3 DNA sequence: TGTGCCAGCAGCCCCGACGGGCAGGTCTATGGCTACACCTTC. Translating it yields CASSPDGQVYGYTF. The chain has TRBV7-3 and TRBJ1-2; D remains ambiguous. Germline CDR1 and CDR2: SGHTA and FQGTGA. V lost 5 bases, J lost 4 bases, and 14 bases lay in between. The CDR3 totals 14 residues. Full variable domain (rest looked up from reference TRBV7-3 and TRBJ1-2): GAGVSQTPSNKVTEKGKYVELRCDPISGHTALYWYRQSLGQGPEFLIYFQGTGAADDSGLPNDRFFAVRPEGSVSTLKIQRTERGDSAVYLCASSPDGQVYGYTFGSGTRLTVV.

This chain links TRBV5-1 with TRBJ2-1; 14 bases are a match to TRBD2. Trimming at V came to 7 bases and at J to 3 bases, leaving 6 bases not matched to a gene. The CDR3 is made up of 16 amino acids. CDR1 SGHRS and CDR2 YFSETQ come from the germline V gene. The CDR3, as DNA: TGCGCCAGCGCCCGACTAGCGGGGGGGATCTACAATGAGCAGTTCTTC. Residues: CASARLAGGIYNEQFF.

V and J are TRBV11-3 and TRBJ2-1; a weak D match, TRBD1 (5 bases). V gave up 1 base and J gave up 8 bases, with 18 bases separating them. The CDR3 is made up of 16 amino acids. The V gene's germline CDR1 is SGHNT and CDR2 YENEEA. The CDR3 is CASSLGLQGSSHEQFF. CDR3 DNA: TGTGCCAGCAGCTTAGGCTTGCAGGGATCGTCCCATGAGCAGTTCTTC.

This chain uses TRBV11-1 with TRBJ2-5; possibly TRBD1 or TRBD2 for D (6 bases each). This CDR3 has 17 amino acids. Trimming shortened V by 0 bases and J by 2 bases, and 16 bases separated the two germline ends. Per the germline V gene, CDR1 is SGHAT and CDR2 is FQDESV (reference sequence). This chain's CDR3 is CASSLAVPGALQETQYF. The CDR3 nucleotides are TGTGCCAGCAGCTTAGCGGTCCCGGGGGCCCTTCAAGAGACCCAGTACTTC.

This chain connects TRBV4-3 to TRBJ2-2; unclear D gene. Trimming shortened V by 4 bases and J by 0 bases, and 6 bases separated the two germline ends. CDR1 is LGHNA, CDR2 YSLEER, per germline. This CDR3 is built from 14 residues. The CDR3 region has the DNA TGCGCCAGCAGCCGGGGATCGAACACCGGGGAGCTGTTTTTT. It encodes CASSRGSNTGELFF.

Note on this clone: Other DNA sequences in the same sample also yield this CDR3. V and J are TRBV11-2 and TRBJ1-5; 7 bases fit TRBD1. J gave up 3 bases and V 3 bases, and 5 bases lay outside the gene matches. Germline V lookup: CDR1 SGHAT, CDR2 FQNNGV. This CDR3 spans 15 amino acids. The DNA of the CDR3 is TGTGCCAGCAGCTTTGGGGGACAGAACAATCAGCCCCAGCATTTT. Translated: CASSFGGQNNQPQHF.

The V gene is TRBV11-3, the J gene TRBJ2-5; 10 bases align to TRBD2. CDR1 is SGHNT and CDR2 is YENEEA in the germline V gene. This CDR3 is built from 15 residues. The V segment lost 2 bases and the J segment 4 bases; nucleotides outside the gene matches: 4. The CDR3: CASSLRLAGPETQYF. CDR3 sequence (DNA): TGTGCCAGCAGCTTAAGACTAGCGGGCCCAGAGACCCAGTACTTC.

This chain uses TRBV9 with TRBJ1-6, with 9 bases lining up with TRBD1. The CDR3 covers 19 residues. Germline assignment: CDR1 SGDLS and CDR2 YYNGEE. After removal of 0 bases from V and 10 bases from J, the junction contained 17 bases not matched to a gene. This CDR3 reads CASSVEPGQGISVKSPLHF. The DNA for the CDR3 is TGTGCCAGCAGCGTAGAACCGGGACAGGGAATATCGGTGAAATCACCCCTCCACTTT.

This chain joins TRBV6-6 and TRBJ1-5, with D possibly being TRBD1 (5 bases). V dropped 2 bases and J dropped 4 bases, with 12 bases sitting between them. The CDR3 spans 15 residues. From germline, CDR1 is MNHNY and CDR2 SVGAGI (reference sequence). The CDR3 nucleotides read TGTGCCAGCAGTTACAGCGGAGGGGAGAATCAGCCCCAGCATTTT. This encodes CASSYSGGENQPQHF.

This clone has a single count. This sequence joins TRBV5-6 and TRBJ1-3, with D unresolved. This CDR3 has 15 amino acids. CDR1 is SGHDT and CDR2 is YYEEEE in the germline V gene. Trimming left V 3 bases short and J 0 bases short, with 10 bases between. CDR3 loop: CASSYGLTSGNTIYF. The CDR3 nucleotides are TGTGCCAGCAGCTATGGACTGACCTCTGGAAACACCATATATTTT.

This clone was found once. The CDR3 nucleotides read TGTGCCAGCAGCTTAGGAGCGGCGGGTGAGCAGTTCTTC. It is translated as CASSLGAAGEQFF. The V and J genes are TRBV11-2 and TRBJ2-1, with D possibly TRBD2 on 5 matching bases. Trimming removed 1 base from V and 9 bases from J, with 10 bases in between. The CDR3 is made up of 13 amino acids. The germline V gene has CDR1 SGHAT and CDR2 FQNNGV.

This clone occurred once. The chain joins TRBV28 to TRBJ1-6; no clear D. Per germline, CDR1 MDHEN and CDR2 SYDVKM. V lost 3 bases to trimming and J lost 6 bases, with 9 bases between them. The CDR3 spans 14 residues. In DNA, the CDR3 is TGTGCCAGCAGTTTTTTTATTGGTAATTCACCCCTCCACTTT. Translated: CASSFFIGNSPLHF.